Listed here are 29 T cell receptor beta chains from one sample, sequenced in a study of cytomegalovirus exposure and HLA in healthy donors. 13 Jbeta primers and 60 Vbeta primers were used for the PCR. The table came from immunoSEQ multiplex PCR; TCRdb's copy has only in-frame clones and leaves some out. The sample lists some 200,000 clones; 70% to 80% were seen once. The sample was PBMCs. These receptors were collected from a man aged 35 to 55 in good health and CMV-seronegative.

This clone appeared a single time. The V call is TRBV9, the J call TRBJ2-2; no clear D. The CDR3 runs 11 residues. With 3 bases removed from V and 6 bases from J, the gap between germline ends came to 3 bases. Germline V gene sequence: CDR1 SGDLS, CDR2 YYNGEE. The CDR3 DNA is TGTGCCAGCAGCGGAGCCGGGGAGCTGTTTTTT. Residues: CASSGAGELFF.

The rearrangement links TRBV7-8 to TRBJ1-5; 10 nucleotides line up with TRBD1. From germline, CDR1 is SGHVS and CDR2 FQNEAQ. CDR3 length: 15 residues. Trimming at V came to 5 bases and at J to 3 bases, leaving 4 bases not matched to a gene. The CDR3 sequence is CASSPGTGDNQPQHF. The CDR3 DNA follows: TGTGCCAGCAGCCCCGGGACAGGGGACAATCAGCCCCAGCATTTT.

The chain links TRBV5-4 to TRBJ2-3; a weak D match, TRBD1 (7 bases). CDR1 is SGHNT, CDR2 YYREEE, per germline (reference sequence). V lost 1 base and J lost 3, with 12 bases in between. The CDR3 runs 15 residues. The CDR3 sequence is CASSLKEGATDTQYF. As DNA, the CDR3 is TGTGCCAGCAGCTTGAAGGAGGGGGCGACAGATACGCAGTATTTT.

This clone was observed a few times. V is TRBV6-1 and J is TRBJ2-7; the D is unclear. The CDR3 totals 10 residues. Germline V lookup: CDR1 MNHNS, CDR2 SASEGT. The V end lost 11 bases, the J end lost 3 bases, and 8 bases lay between the germline ends. CDR3 sequence: CASWSYEQYF. The CDR3 region has the DNA TGTGCCTCGTGGAGCTACGAGCAGTACTTC.

V and J are TRBV29-1 and TRBJ2-3, with D possibly being TRBD1 (5 bases). CDR3 length: 15 residues. Per germline, CDR1 SQVTM and CDR2 ANQGSEA. V was trimmed by 7 bases and J by 0 bases, leaving 17 bases between them. CDR3 bases: TGCAGCGCCACACCCGGGCAGGGCAGCACAGATACGCAGTATTTT. It translates to CSATPGQGSTDTQYF.

This clone was seen a handful of times. J is TRBJ2-3 and V is TRBV9; 7 bases align to TRBD2. The CDR3 consists of 15 residues. Germline V CDR1 and CDR2: SGDLS, YYNGEE. Trimming at V came to 6 bases and at J to 2 bases, leaving 9 bases not matched to a gene. The CDR3 loop reads CASTLSGLDTDTQYF. The CDR3 DNA follows: TGTGCCAGCACCCTTAGCGGACTAGACACAGATACGCAGTATTTT. The variable domain in full, completed from reference TRBV9 and TRBJ2-3, reads DSGVTQTPKHLITATGQRVTLRCSPRSGDLSVYWYQQSLDQGLQFLIQYYNGEERAKGNILERFSAQQFPDLHSELNLSSLELGDSALYFCASTLSGLDTDTQYFGPGTRLTVL.

The chain joins TRBV6-5 to TRBJ1-1; D is undetermined. The CDR3 extends over 13 amino acids. Germline lookup yields CDR1 MNHEY and CDR2 SVGAGI. The V end lost 8 bases, the J end lost 2 bases, and 12 bases lay between the germline ends. CDR3 residues: CASGLYKNTEAFF. DNA for the CDR3: TGTGCCAGCGGCTTGTATAAAAACACTGAAGCTTTCTTT.

The CDR3 nucleotides are TGTGCCTGGAACAAGGGCCTTGGGGGGTATGGCTACACCTTC. Translated, it gives CAWNKGLGGYGYTF. The chain carries TRBV30 and TRBJ1-2; tentative D call: TRBD1 (5 bases). Germline assignment: CDR1 GTSNPN and CDR2 SVGIG (reference sequence). The V gene lost 4 bases and the J gene lost 5 bases, with 17 bases spanning the gap. This CDR3 has 14 amino acids.

The J gene is TRBJ1-1, the V gene TRBV2, with no clear D. This CDR3 spans 13 amino acids. V was pared by 1 base and J by 6 bases, with 9 bases between. Germline lookup yields CDR1 SNHLY and CDR2 FYNNEI. The chain's CDR3 is CASSEGSRPEAFF. CDR3 DNA sequence: TGTGCCAGCAGTGAAGGGAGCCGTCCTGAAGCTTTCTTT.

On this clone: At the DNA level, this CDR3 is encoded by other sequences in the same sample as well. V and J are TRBV28 and TRBJ2-7, with 12 positions matching TRBD1. The V gene's germline CDR1 is MDHEN and CDR2 SYDVKM. CDR3 length: 16 amino acids. V lost 5 bases, J lost 5 bases, and 10 bases stayed unmatched. CDR3 residues: CASSLHPGQGADEQYF. The CDR3 DNA follows: TGTGCCAGCAGTCTCCACCCGGGACAGGGGGCTGACGAGCAGTACTTC.

The chain's CDR3 is CASSLAGSAEQYF. CDR3 in DNA: TGCGCCAGCAGCTTGGCCGGTAGTGCCGAGCAGTACTTC. The chain joins TRBV5-1 to TRBJ2-7; D ambiguous. The V end was cut by 0 bases, the J end by 6 bases, with 10 bases between. Per the germline V gene, CDR1 is SGHRS and CDR2 is YFSETQ. This CDR3 is built from 13 residues.

The CDR3 coding sequence is TGTGCCAGCAGCTTGGTCGGGCAGGGCACTGAAGCTTTCTTT. Translating gives CASSLVGQGTEAFF. V and J are TRBV5-4 and TRBJ1-1; D may be TRBD1 (5 bases). Germline V gene lookup returns CDR1 SGHNT and CDR2 YYREEE (reference sequence). The CDR3 covers 14 residues. V was pared by 0 bases and J by 4 bases, with 10 bases between.

The chain is built from TRBV6-5 and TRBJ1-5; 7 positions agree with TRBD1. The germline V gene encodes CDR1 MNHEY and CDR2 SVGAGI. The CDR3 totals 13 residues. With V trimmed by 4 bases and J by 10 bases, 7 bases remained unmatched. In DNA form, the CDR3 reads TGTGCCAGCAGTTTCAGACAGGGCGAACCCCAGCATTTT. This sequence encodes CASSFRQGEPQHF.

CDR3 coding DNA: TGTGCCAGCAGCCAAGAAGTAAATAGGGGACAGGGACTTTATAATTCACCCCTCCACTTT. Encoded protein: CASSQEVNRGQGLYNSPLHF. V gene TRBV4-2 combines with J gene TRBJ1-6; the match to TRBD1 covers 9 bases. Germline trimming cut 0 bases from V and 4 bases from J; bases unmatched to any gene: 13. The CDR3 sequence is 20 residues long. Germline assignment: CDR1 LGHNA and CDR2 YNFKEQ.

J is TRBJ1-1 and V is TRBV28; D is perhaps TRBD1 (5 bases). This CDR3 is 14 amino acids long. Deletions cut 3 bases from V and 1 base from J, with 9 bases between. Germline CDR1 MDHEN, CDR2 SYDVKM. CDR3 loop: CASSFQTGNTEAFF. DNA of the CDR3: TGTGCCAGCAGTTTCCAAACAGGGAACACTGAAGCTTTCTTT.

V gene TRBV2 combines with J gene TRBJ1-5, with 9 bases that match TRBD1. The CDR3 runs 15 residues. The V segment lost 5 bases and the J segment 6 bases; nucleotides outside the gene matches: 8. Germline V gene sequence: CDR1 SNHLY, CDR2 FYNNEI. Written as DNA, the CDR3 is TGTGCCAGCAGTAGTTTTACAGGGGGCGGTCAGCCCCAGCATTTT. Its protein is CASSSFTGGGQPQHF.

This chain links TRBV19 with TRBJ1-5, with D perhaps TRBD1 (5 bases). The V end lost 5 bases, the J end lost 7 bases, and 18 bases lay between the germline ends. CDR1 is LNHDA, CDR2 SQIVND, per germline (reference sequence). This CDR3 has 15 amino acids. CDR3 nucleotide sequence: TGTGCCAGTAGTGTGTTTGGGCAGGGTGGCCAGCCCCAGCATTTT. This gives the protein CASSVFGQGGQPQHF.

The gene calls are TRBV5-1 and TRBJ2-5; the D gene is possibly TRBD2 (5 bases). The J call could be wrong; TRBJ2-7 is a better fit for the DNA end. The CDR3 loop spans 13 amino acids. CDR1 SGHRS and CDR2 YFSETQ come from the germline V gene. The CDR3 is CASSQPGGYEQYF. DNA for the CDR3: TGCGCCAGCAGCCAGCCCGGAGGCTACGAGCAGTACTTC.

CDR3 bases: TGCGCCAGCAGCTCCGCCCAGACTAGCGGGAGGGCCAAATACAATGAGCAGTTCTTC. Translating gives CASSSAQTSGRAKYNEQFF. J is TRBJ2-1 and V is TRBV5-1; 14 bases agree with TRBD2. Germline loops: CDR1 SGHRS, CDR2 YFSETQ. The CDR3 is made up of 19 amino acids. With 3 bases clipped from V and 4 bases from J, the junction kept 12 bases outside the gene matches. The full variable domain, with the rest looked up from reference TRBV5-1 and TRBJ2-1, is KAGVTQTPRYLIKTRGQQVTLSCSPISGHRSVSWYQQTPGQGLQFLFEYFSETQRNKGNFPGRFSGRQFSNSRSEMNVSTLELGDSALYLCASSSAQTSGRAKYNEQFFGPGTRLTVL.

The rearrangement joins TRBV27 to TRBJ1-1; no clear D. V was trimmed by 6 bases and J by 1 base, leaving 12 bases between them. This CDR3 comprises 14 residues. Germline CDR1 MNHEY, CDR2 SMNVEV (reference sequence). DNA of the CDR3: TGTGCCAGCAGGTTCACCGGTCCGAACACTGAAGCTTTCTTT. Translated: CASRFTGPNTEAFF.

This chain links TRBV2 with TRBJ2-7; TRBD2 agrees at 9 bases. The germline V gene encodes CDR1 SNHLY and CDR2 FYNNEI. The CDR3 sequence is 17 residues long. The trim removed 3 bases at V and 5 bases at J, leaving 14 bases unmatched. Here the CDR3 reads CASSDVWLAGDPNEQYF. CDR3 DNA: TGTGCCAGCAGTGATGTATGGTTAGCGGGAGATCCCAACGAGCAGTACTTC.

This clone showed up just once. The chain joins TRBV14 to TRBJ1-1; no definite D call. The CDR3 consists of 14 residues. Germline CDR1 is SGHDN and CDR2 is FVKESK. Trimming shortened V by 5 bases and J by 0 bases, and 10 bases separated the two germline ends. DNA of the CDR3: TGTGCCAGCAGCTATAGCTCCATGAACACTGAAGCTTTCTTT. The encoded protein is CASSYSSMNTEAFF.

This sequence joins TRBV30 and TRBJ2-1, with D maybe TRBD2 (6 bases). The CDR3 length is 15 residues. Trimming pared 2 bases from V and 6 bases from J, leaving 17 bases between. Germline values: CDR1 GTSNPN, CDR2 SVGIG (reference sequence). The CDR3 coding sequence is TGTGCCTGGAGTACATGGGGACGGGGGTCCAATGAGCAGTTCTTC. Translating gives CAWSTWGRGSNEQFF.

The chain uses TRBV18 and TRBJ2-7; D is unresolved. This CDR3 is built from 13 residues. Germline-derived CDR1 and CDR2 are KGHSH and LQKENI. V lost 2 bases, J lost 4 bases, and 9 bases lay in between. CDR3 region: CASSPAGSYEQYF. CDR3 sequence (DNA): TGTGCCAGCTCACCAGCAGGCTCGTACGAGCAGTACTTC.

The chain has TRBV29-1 and TRBJ1-5, with TRBD1 matching over 10 bases. CDR3 size: 15 residues. CDR1 is SQVTM, CDR2 ANQGSEA, per germline. The V and J ends lost 7 bases and 6 bases, in that order; junction bases with no gene match: 12. CDR3 nucleotides: TGCAGCGCCGTAGACGGGACAGGGGAAAGTCAGCCCCAGCATTTT. As protein: CSAVDGTGESQPQHF.

The chain has TRBV7-2 and TRBJ2-3; 8 bases agree with TRBD2. The germline V gene encodes CDR1 SGHTA and CDR2 FQGNSA. This CDR3 is 16 amino acids long. The ends lost 3 bases at V and 6 bases at J; junction bases unmatched: 11. CDR3 DNA: TGTGCCAGCAGCTTCGGCGGGGGGCCTTCGTCGGATACGCAGTATTTT. Encoded protein: CASSFGGGPSSDTQYF.

This clone appeared a few times. The chain couples TRBV30 to TRBJ2-7; TRBD2 aligns across 12 bases. Germline V gives CDR1 GTSNPN, CDR2 SVGIG (reference sequence). The CDR3 loop spans 15 amino acids. J gave up 2 bases and V 7 bases, and 9 bases lay outside the gene matches. The CDR3 here is CAFTSGRFRAYEQYF. The CDR3 DNA reads TGTGCCTTCACTAGCGGGAGGTTCAGGGCCTACGAGCAGTACTTC.

This clone was recorded a few times. The chain joins TRBV29-1 to TRBJ1-3; D not certain. CDR1 is SQVTM, CDR2 ANQGSEA, per germline. This CDR3 is 13 amino acids long. V was cut by 4 bases and J by 0 bases, with 7 bases left in between. The CDR3 region is CSVAPSSGNTIYF. The CDR3 nucleotides read TGCAGCGTTGCCCCGAGCTCTGGAAACACCATATATTTT.

This chain connects TRBV4-3 to TRBJ1-6; D call uncertain. The V end lost 0 bases, the J end lost 1 base, and 7 bases lay between the germline ends. Germline V gene sequence: CDR1 LGHNA, CDR2 YSLEER. There are 16 residues in the CDR3. CDR3: CASSQDLASYNSPLHF. CDR3 sequence (DNA): TGCGCCAGCAGCCAAGATCTCGCGTCCTATAATTCACCCCTCCACTTT.